This T cell receptor (beta chain) was retrieved from a study of CD8 T cells in Susac syndrome. A quantity of roughly 0.5 to 1 ug RNA underwent reverse transcription using random hexamers. The amplification used immunoSEQ multiplex PCR on TCR beta CDR3; it spanned 54 Vbeta and 13 Jbeta. TCRdb re-called the immunoSEQ multiplex PCR reads through MiXCR, storing one row per CDR3 protein. Here the sample spans 100,000 to 150,000 distinct CDR3 sequences, 94% being singletons. Sequencing of TCR beta, carried out with a high-throughput approach, was applied to CD8+ and CD4+ T cells from the blood. Relapsing-remitting disease, either stable or active, was present in the treatment-naive patients who were the multiple sclerosis controls. FACS was used to enrich TEMRA cells, whereas the CD8+ and CD4+ T cells were obtained by negative isolation. CDR1 and CDR2 from the germline V gene are SGDLS and YYNGEE. The CDR3 is 14 amino acids. Deletions cut 0 bases from V and 3 bases from J, with 10 bases between.

Sample: CD4+ T cells from PBMCs. The chain couples TRBV9 to TRBJ2-7; D is possibly TRBD2 (6 bases). The clonotype comes from a human donor with multiple sclerosis. The CDR3 is CASSVAVGGYEQYF. The CDR3, as DNA: TGTGCCAGCAGCGTAGCCGTGGGAGGCTACGAGCAGTACTTC.